What follows are 24 T cell receptor beta chains derived from one specimen sequenced in a study of CXCR3-negative and CXCR3-positive naive CD8 T cells. Findings of the study overall: When CXCR3-positive naive cells were set against CXCR3-negative naive cells, the former had more hydrophobic TRB CDR3s.

These receptors' antigens are unknown. The libraries of TRB cDNA were constructed through 5' RACE using UMI labels. TCRdb derives one entry per CDR3 protein from the 5' RACE reads, leaving out DNA. The sample data list thousands of distinct CDR3 sequences. The sample consisted of naive CXCR3+ CD8+ T cells from blood. As to subset: CD45RO-CCR7+CD27+CD95- naive CD8+ T cells expressing CXCR3 (TNR3+). The receptors here all came from a human donor in good health. Some clones in this sample may be carry-over from other donors' samples.

The chain links TRBV15 to TRBJ2-5. Per germline, CDR1 LNHNV and CDR2 YYDKDF (reference sequence). This CDR3 comprises 14 residues. CDR3 amino acids: CATSKQRYQETQYF. Using reference TRBV15 and TRBJ2-5 for the parts outside the CDR3, the full variable domain is DAMVIQNPRYQVTQFGKPVTLSCSQTLNHNVMYWYQQKSSQAPKLLFHYYDKDFNNEADTPDNFQSRRPNTSFCFLDIRSPGLGDTAMYLCATSKQRYQETQYFGPGTRLLVL.

Judged by frequency, this clonotype is medium-sized. The chain carries TRBV28 and TRBJ2-7; TCRdb outputs TRBD2, but without DNA this stays unchecked. The CDR3 totals 15 residues. Germline CDR1 reads MDHEN; CDR2 reads SYDVKM. Here the CDR3 reads CASSPRWRVPYEQYF.

The chain couples TRBV7-9 to TRBJ2-5; without DNA, the TCRdb call of TRBD1 cannot be checked. Germline loops: CDR1 SEHNR, CDR2 FQNEAQ (reference sequence). The CDR3 has 11 residues. This chain's CDR3 is CASSPDRYKYF.

The chain recombines TRBV10-3 with TRBJ1-1. This CDR3 region has 11 residues. Germline CDR1 and CDR2: ENHRY and SYGVKD. CDR3: CAIGENTEAFF.

This clonotype is labeled medium-sized based on frequency. CDR3 in amino acids: CASSQERLLVLGPNEQFF. The V and J genes are TRBV4-3 and TRBJ2-1; TCRdb names TRBD2, which stays unverified in the absence of DNA. The CDR3 spans 18 residues. CDR1 is LGHNA and CDR2 is YSLEER in the germline V gene.

This clonotype is medium-sized by frequency. The chain is built from TRBV29-1 and TRBJ2-3; the TCRdb D gene call, TRBD1, has no DNA to confirm it. CDR1 and CDR2 (germline): SQVTM, ANQGSEA. The CDR3 is made up of 16 amino acids. The CDR3 here is CSVGTGELSSTDTQYF.

V and J are TRBV15 and TRBJ2-1; as DNA is missing, the TRBD1 call by TCRdb cannot be tested. Looked up from germline, CDR1 is LNHNV and CDR2 is YYDKDF (reference sequence). CDR3 length equals 16 residues. CDR3 region: CATSRDRGGLYNEQFF.

This clonotype counts as medium-sized by frequency. The chain recombines TRBV12-3 or TRBV12-4 with TRBJ2-3; checking the TCRdb D call of TRBD1 is not possible without DNA. The CDR3 spans 20 residues. This CDR3 is CASSYINWDRSRPSTDTQYF.

CDR3 protein: CASTLDPLAGGLRGYNEQFF. This chain connects TRBV6-2 or TRBV6-3 to TRBJ2-1; TCRdb's assignment of TRBD2 cannot be checked, as there is no DNA. Germline V gene data show CDR1 as MNHEY and CDR2 as SVGEGT. CDR3 size: 20 residues.

The genes are TRBV10-3 and TRBJ2-7; absent DNA, TCRdb's TRBD2 call cannot be checked. From germline, CDR1 is ENHRY and CDR2 SYGVKD. The CDR3 contains 15 residues. This CDR3 is CAISESEGRDYEQYF.

The chain uses TRBV12-3 or TRBV12-4 and TRBJ2-7; the TCRdb call, TRBD2, lacks DNA for checking. The CDR3 length is 12 residues. The CDR3 sequence is CASSFASGEQYF.

The chain is built from TRBV15 and TRBJ2-7; TCRdb indicates TRBD1, and absent DNA this call remains unverified. This CDR3 spans 16 amino acids. In germline, CDR1 is LNHNV, CDR2 YYDKDF (reference sequence). The CDR3 region is CATSRDRAQGAYEQYF.

The chain links TRBV14 to TRBJ2-5; TCRdb calls TRBD2, which cannot be checked without DNA. Germline V gene data show CDR1 as SGHDN and CDR2 as FVKESK. The CDR3 covers 15 residues. CDR3 in amino acids: CASSQVHGSAKTQYF.

This clonotype shows up as medium-sized by frequency. The rearrangement uses TRBV27 and TRBJ1-5; the TRBD1 assignment by TCRdb is unverifiable without DNA. Germline CDR1 is MNHEY and CDR2 is SMNVEV (reference sequence). The CDR3 has 15 amino acids. This chain's CDR3 is CASSYRQGGNQPQHF.

This clonotype is medium-sized by frequency. The chain joins TRBV19 to TRBJ2-3. CDR1 and CDR2 (germline): LNHDA, SQIVND (reference sequence). The CDR3 contains 17 residues. The CDR3 region is CASSIGLGNQLTDTQYF.

The chain combines TRBV7-9 with TRBJ1-5. Germline V lookup: CDR1 SEHNR, CDR2 FQNEAQ (reference sequence). The CDR3 spans 15 residues. CDR3 sequence reads: CASSLVAVGNQPQHF.

Considering frequency, this clonotype is medium-sized. The chain employs TRBV2 and TRBJ2-7. CDR1 is SNHLY, CDR2 FYNNEI, per germline. This CDR3 comprises 14 residues. CDR3 residues: CASRTTDAPYEQYF.

The CDR3 spells CASSAKLAGGTGELFF. This chain uses TRBV7-3 with TRBJ2-2; TCRdb calls TRBD2, which cannot be checked without DNA. The CDR3 loop spans 16 amino acids. CDR1 SGHTA and CDR2 FQGTGA come from the germline V gene. Looking up the rest from reference TRBV7-3 and TRBJ2-2 gives the full variable domain: GAGVSQTPSNKVTEKGKYVELRCDPISGHTALYWYRQSLGQGPEFLIYFQGTGAADDSGLPNDRFFAVRPEGSVSTLKIQRTERGDSAVYLCASSAKLAGGTGELFFGEGSRLTVL.

This clonotype is labeled medium-sized based on frequency. V gene TRBV6-2 or TRBV6-3 combines with J gene TRBJ2-7; no DNA is available, so the TRBD1 call from TCRdb remains unchecked. Germline lookup yields CDR1 MNHEY and CDR2 SVGEGT. The CDR3 totals 15 residues. The CDR3 sequence is CASSKGQTSSYEQYF.

This chain joins TRBV6-2 or TRBV6-3 and TRBJ2-1; the D gene TCRdb calls, TRBD1, cannot be checked with no DNA. Looked up from germline, CDR1 is MNHEY and CDR2 is SVGEGT. This CDR3 region has 15 residues. CDR3 sequence: CASSYIETGGNEQFF.

V usage is TRBV29-1 and J usage is TRBJ1-5; TCRdb reports TRBD1, a call that lacks DNA to check it against. CDR1 and CDR2 from the germline V gene are SQVTM and ANQGSEA. The CDR3 has 16 amino acids. The CDR3 spells CSVQQGGKDSNQPQHF.

The rearrangement joins TRBV7-9 to TRBJ2-7; TCRdb picks TRBD2, but there is no DNA to check that call. Germline V gene sequence: CDR1 SEHNR, CDR2 FQNEAQ (reference sequence). The CDR3 contains 13 residues. The CDR3 protein is CASSQWGGHEQYF.

This clonotype counts as medium-sized by frequency. V is TRBV29-1 and J is TRBJ2-5; without DNA, the TCRdb call of TRBD2 cannot be checked. CDR3 size: 13 residues. CDR1 SQVTM and CDR2 ANQGSEA come from the germline V gene. CDR3 protein: CSALGEGGETQYF. Full variable domain (missing parts from reference TRBV29-1 and TRBJ2-5): SAVISQKPSRDICQRGTSLTIQCQVDSQVTMMFWYRQQPGQSLTLIATANQGSEATYESGFVIDKFPISRPNLTFSTLTVSNMSPEDSSIYLCSALGEGGETQYFGPGTRLLVL.

This clonotype shows up as medium-sized by frequency. The J gene is TRBJ2-7, the V gene TRBV27; the D gene TCRdb calls, TRBD1, cannot be checked with no DNA. This CDR3 comprises 13 residues. The V gene's germline CDR1 is MNHEY and CDR2 SMNVEV (reference sequence). The CDR3 spells CASRGTGIHEQYF.